This T cell receptor beta chain was obtained from a study of T cells in Graves' hyperthyroidism and ophthalmopathy. Study findings and constraints: Most clonotypes that expanded in the thyroid above 0.001 also showed up in blood. The model forecast ophthalmopathy, anticipating it by a median approximately 7 months before onset.

A roughly 10 ml volume of fresh peripheral blood provided the PBMCs. CDR1 is LGHDT and CDR2 is YNNKEL in the germline V gene (reference sequence). The CDR3 sequence is 14 residues long. V lost 4 bases, J lost 0 bases, and 7 bases lay in between. The sample holds many counts of this clonotype. Antigen specificity is unknown. Researchers amplified the TCR beta CDR3 regions from RNA transcripts. Using the HTBI primer set, a first-round RT-PCR was run on the TCR CDR3. TCRdb re-called the multiplex PCR reads with MiXCR, one entry per CDR3 protein. This sample has 620,000 or so distinct CDR3 sequences, with approximately 14% found just once.

Sequenced sample: blood. The chain carries TRBV3-1 and TRBJ1-5, with D uncertain. This TCR was recovered from a woman between 50 and 59 years old with Graves' ophthalmopathy. The chain's CDR3 is CASSRLNSNQPQHF. For the CDR3, the DNA is TGTGCCAGCAGCCGTCTTAATAGCAATCAGCCCCAGCATTTT.